This T cell receptor (beta chain) originates from a study of T cell repertoires in cytomegalovirus infection (dated by TCRdb to about 2019). Study-level background: Donor HLA type was relevant to the analysis, because carriage of CMV infection together with the matching HLA type was indicated by public TCR beta signatures.

A note on this clonotype: Its specific antigen is unknown. This sequence may be a read error, since a much larger clone differs from it by one base.

Its CDR3 holds 16 amino acids, cysteine through phenylalanine. Kept here is only the CDR3 DNA, which spans 48 bases and is read in frame from base 1. Reading the germline V gene gives CDR1 KGHSH and CDR2 LQKENI. V ends up 3 bases short and J 4 bases short, with an unmatched junction base count of 9. On the study overall, not on this receptor specifically: The ex vivo response was dominated by HLA-C-restricted CMV-specific TCR beta clonotypes, which also provided the single most frequent clonotype in two of eight donors. Carriers of CMV infection plus the relevant HLA type were discriminated by the cumulative frequency of public TCR beta family members in the study cohort and in an independent roughly 320-donor cohort.

The sample was run on an Illumina HiSeq 1500. TCRdb trimmed the raw reads at Q25, called clones with MiXCR and kept productive beta chains. Entries that share a CDR3 protein sequence are merged under the most common genes and DNA. Here the sample has some 300,000 distinct CDR3 sequences; roughly a tenth occur a single time. The top ten constitute about 2.3% of the sample. This clonotype originated in a human donor in good health (CMV status not recorded). Some clones in this sample may be carry-over from other donors' samples. This receptor chain uses TRBV18 and TRBJ1-5; TRBD1 aligns with 7 central bases. Material: PBMCs. Here is the DNA: TGTGCCAGCTCACCGGGCAGGGGGACGATAAATCAGCCCCAGCATTTT. The encoded protein is CASSPGRGTINQPQHF. The reference TRBV18 and TRBJ1-5 proteins fill in what lies around the CDR3, so the full variable domain reads NAGVMQNPRHLVRRRGQEARLRCSPMKGHSHVYWYRQLPEEGLKFMVYLQKENIIDESGMPKERFSAEFPKEGPSILRIQQVVRGDSAAYFCASSPGRGTINQPQHFGDGTRLSIL.